The next 6 T cell receptor beta chains were all read from a single sample in a study of blood T cell repertoires in COVID-19. Profiled with immunoSEQ multiplex PCR; TCRdb holds only in-frame clones, not every one. The repertoire holds around 350,000 clones, with more than 85% as singletons. Material: peripheral blood. Receptors were obtained from a human donor in a cohort sampled during active COVID-19.

A few counts support this clone. The V and J genes are TRBV20-1 and TRBJ1-1; D is ambiguous. This CDR3 is 10 amino acids long. Per germline, CDR1 DFQATT and CDR2 SNEGSKA (reference sequence). The V and J ends lost 5 bases and 8 bases respectively, with 9 bases between them. The CDR3 region has the DNA TGCAGTGCTCAGCGCCAGGAAGCTTTCTTT. Translation: CSAQRQEAFF.

This chain joins TRBV6-2 or TRBV6-3 and TRBJ1-5; D call uncertain. This CDR3 is 14 amino acids long. Looked up from germline, CDR1 is MNHEY and CDR2 is SVGEGT. Trimming pared 4 bases from V and 6 bases from J, leaving 13 bases between. The CDR3 is CASSSNRGGQPQHF. For the CDR3, the DNA is TGTGCCAGCAGTTCAAACAGAGGAGGTCAGCCCCAGCATTTT.

V is TRBV11-2 and J is TRBJ1-1; D remains unclear. CDR3 length equals 14 residues. With 5 bases removed from V and 3 bases from J, the gap between germline ends came to 13 bases. CDR1 and CDR2 (germline): SGHAT, FQNNGV. The CDR3 reads CASSPAGRDTEAFF. CDR3 DNA: TGTGCCAGCAGCCCAGCGGGGAGAGACACTGAAGCTTTCTTT.

The chain is built from TRBV6-1 and TRBJ2-7; TRBD2 might be the D (6 bases). Germline values: CDR1 MNHNS, CDR2 SASEGT. The CDR3 spans 15 residues. Trimming left V 0 bases short and J 4 bases short, with 13 bases between. The CDR3, as DNA: TGTGCCAGCAGTGAAGCGTGGCGGGGCCTTTACGAGCAGTACTTC. This encodes CASSEAWRGLYEQYF.

The rearrangement links TRBV7-8 to TRBJ2-3; 12 nucleotides agree with TRBD2. V lost 5 bases, J lost 9 bases, and 9 bases stayed unmatched. The CDR3 is 15 residues long. Germline CDR1 and CDR2: SGHVS and FQNEAQ. The CDR3 spells CASSPPTSGSSTQYF. In nucleotides, the CDR3 is TGTGCCAGCAGCCCGCCGACTAGCGGGAGTAGCACGCAGTATTTT.

This clone was observed a single time. The chain uses TRBV20-1 and TRBJ1-2; 9 nucleotides align to TRBD1. The CDR3 is 14 residues long. In germline, CDR1 is DFQATT, CDR2 SNEGSKA (reference sequence). Trimming cost V 3 bases and J 5 bases; bases outside gene matches: 7. In nucleotides, the CDR3 is TGCAGTGCTAGTAGTGTGACAGGGGGGTATGGCTACACCTTC. Its translation: CSASSVTGGYGYTF.